This TCR beta chain is drawn from a study of CD8 T cells in Susac syndrome (dated by TCRdb to the late 2010s). In the study overall: Repertoire sequencing was used to test whether CD8+ T cell activation and differentiation in Susac syndrome was antigen driven. Clonality of the CD8+ T cell repertoire was compared between around eleven healthy donors, about 14 Susac syndrome patients and some 15 multiple sclerosis patients.

General study outcomes and caveats: The number of individuals in the TCR sequencing and HLA analysis was acknowledged as relatively small.

High-throughput TCR beta sequencing profiled peripheral blood CD8+ and CD4+ T cells from healthy donors, Susac syndrome patients and multiple sclerosis patients. The multiple sclerosis controls were treatment-naive patients who had stable or active relapsing-remitting disease and met the revised McDonald criteria. Bulk CD8+ and CD4+ T cells were purified by magnetic negative isolation, while CD8+ TEMRA cells were enriched using FACS. Blood was collected in EDTA tubes and processed within 24 hours, with PBMCs isolated through density gradient centrifugation. PBMCs intended for TCR sequencing were cryopreserved in liquid nitrogen and thawed later in a water bath at 37 degrees C. The sorted or isolated CD4+, CD8+ and CD8+ TEMRA cells had a purity of 90% or higher. RNA was extracted with the RNeasy kit and roughly 0.5 to 1 ug was reverse transcribed using random hexamers. The immunoSEQ multiplex PCR assay, which covers 54 Vbeta and 13 Jbeta segments, was used to amplify TCR beta CDR3 regions. Bias from PCR amplification was corrected by using a synthetic template baseline for primer optimization and for computational correction. The paper's data handling went like this. Reads were assigned to V, D and J genes according to IMGT and analyzed in immunoSEQ Analyzer, with only productive sequences retained. Clonality was calculated as one minus the Shannon entropy normalized by log2 of the number of productive unique sequences. For each patient and control, public and private clones were evaluated within the 100 most prevalent clones. A clone was defined as Susac-specific if it was absent from the healthy and MS cohorts, from some 1,100 published viral clones and from other ImmuneACCESS disease sequences. TCRdb reran the public reads through fastp at Q25 and MiXCR, keeping productive beta chains. Under each unique CDR3 protein, matching rows form one entry showing the most common genes and DNA. The V and J calls shown here were made by TCRdb, not taken from the authors' results. The sample table records 350,000 to 550,000 distinct CDR3 sequences; roughly 85% of these occur just once. The ten largest clones take up approximately 0.12% of the sample.

With respect to this clonotype: Its cognate antigen has yet to be identified. One base away there is no much larger clone; base qualities are not given.

The CDR1 and CDR2 encoded by the germline V gene (reference sequence) are MNHEY and SMNVEV. The V and J ends are trimmed by 6 bases and 0 bases, leaving 9 bases between them. Including the terminal cysteine and phenylalanine, the CDR3 comprises 14 residues. Of the read, only the CDR3 DNA is kept; its 42 bases are in frame from base 1. The source of this sequence is a human donor with multiple sclerosis. Sequenced sample: CD8+ T cells from PBMCs. This chain joins TRBV27 to TRBJ1-5, with the D gene call left open. The encoded CDR3 is CASRTGNSNQPQHF. The nucleotide sequence is TGTGCCAGCAGGACGGGGAATAGCAATCAGCCCCAGCATTTT.